This T cell receptor (beta chain) emerged from a study of OX40 agonist ivuxolimab in advanced cancers. The sample holds one count of this clone. Assay: immunoSEQ multiplex PCR; the TCRdb copy retains only in-frame clones and omits some. This table holds some 70,000 clones, around 83% found once. The sequences come from CD4+ or CD8+ T cells sorted from blood, collected in a trial of the OX40 agonist ivuxolimab. This TCR came from an adult with an advanced solid tumor such as melanoma, head and neck, liver or kidney cancer.

The CDR3 reads CASNTRGTSDTQYF. CDR3 sequence (DNA): TGTGCCAGCAACACCCGGGGGACTTCAGATACGCAGTATTTT. J is TRBJ2-3 and V is TRBV6-1, with D maybe TRBD2 (6 bases). Trimming removed 7 bases from V and 4 bases from J, with 15 bases in between. The CDR3 consists of 14 residues. The germline gives CDR1 MNHNS, CDR2 SASEGT.